The 8 T cell receptor beta chains given below trace back to one sample, sequenced in a study of cytotoxic CD8 clonotypes in ibrutinib-treated CLL. Clones were read by immunoSEQ multiplex PCR, and TCRdb kept only the in-frame ones, dropping some. The sample contains about 130,000 clones, roughly 80% of which appear only once. The sample in question was PBMCs, obtained after 24 months of ibrutinib treatment. All receptors come from a human donor with chronic lymphocytic leukemia.

The rearrangement uses TRBV7-2 and TRBJ1-3; 9 bases are shared with TRBD1. This CDR3 is 16 amino acids long. V shed 3 bases, J shed 4 bases, and the junction held 7 bases outside the gene matches. CDR1 and CDR2 from the germline V gene are SGHTA and FQGNSA. CDR3 DNA sequence: TGTGCCAGCAGCTTCGCCCCCACAGGGGGCGGAAACACCATATATTTT. Translation: CASSFAPTGGGNTIYF.

The CDR3 loop reads CASSRTGTEAFF. The DNA of the CDR3 is TGCGCCAGCAGTAGGACAGGGACTGAAGCTTTCTTT. The chain joins TRBV5-1 to TRBJ1-1; 8 bases line up with TRBD1. The CDR3 is 12 residues long. V dropped 5 bases and J dropped 5; count of bases not matched to a gene: 2. The germline gives CDR1 SGHRS, CDR2 YFSETQ.

This chain links TRBV7-7 with TRBJ2-5; 7 nucleotides agree with TRBD1. Trimming cost V 3 bases and J 4 bases; bases outside gene matches: 8. Per the germline V gene, CDR1 is SSHAT and CDR2 is FNYEAQ (reference sequence). The CDR3 length is 15 residues. Here the CDR3 reads CASSLTGSGGETQYF. As DNA, the CDR3 is TGTGCCAGCAGCTTGACAGGGTCAGGAGGAGAGACCCAGTACTTC.

The chain employs TRBV18 and TRBJ1-1, with 8 bases fitting TRBD1. The CDR3 is 14 residues long. Germline values: CDR1 KGHSH, CDR2 LQKENI. V shed 5 bases, J shed 6 bases, and the junction held 8 bases outside the gene matches. CDR3 region: CASSIDRGGSEAFF. In nucleotides, the CDR3 is TGTGCCAGCTCAATAGACAGGGGAGGGTCTGAAGCTTTCTTT.

This sequence joins TRBV2 and TRBJ1-2; the D gene is possibly TRBD1 (6 bases). V was pared by 2 bases and J by 0 bases, with 10 bases between. The CDR3 totals 15 residues. CDR1 SNHLY and CDR2 FYNNEI come from the germline V gene. The CDR3 protein is CASSERTAANYGYTF. DNA for the CDR3: TGTGCCAGCAGTGAACGGACAGCAGCTAACTATGGCTACACCTTC.

This clone was recorded once. This chain connects TRBV11-2 to TRBJ1-1; TRBD1 is a possible D gene (6 bases). Germline CDR1 is SGHAT and CDR2 is FQNNGV. V was shortened by 6 bases and J by 5 bases, with 13 bases between the two germline ends. CDR3 length: 13 residues. The CDR3 protein is CASRSRGSTEAFF. The DNA of the CDR3 is TGTGCCAGCAGGAGCAGGGGAAGTACTGAAGCTTTCTTT.

This clone was counted a single time. The gene calls are TRBV11-3 and TRBJ2-1, with 13 bases identical to TRBD2. This CDR3 region has 15 residues. Germline CDR1 is SGHNT and CDR2 is YENEEA. V shed 5 bases and J 10 bases; nucleotides not matched to a gene: 8. The CDR3 protein is CASSRTSGGAGEQFF. Here the CDR3 DNA reads TGTGCCAGCAGCAGAACTAGCGGGGGGGCAGGAGAGCAGTTCTTC. Variable domain in full (rest from reference TRBV11-3 and TRBJ2-1): EAGVVQSPRYKIIEKKQPVAFWCNPISGHNTLYWYLQNLGQGPELLIRYENEEAVDDSQLPKDRFSAERLKGVDSTLKIQPAELGDSAVYLCASSRTSGGAGEQFFGPGTRLTVL.

V gene TRBV10-3 combines with J gene TRBJ2-5; unclear D gene. In germline, CDR1 is ENHRY, CDR2 SYGVKD. The ends were cut back, 7 bases at V and 1 base at J, with 10 bases in the middle. The CDR3 contains 13 residues. The CDR3 region has the DNA TGTGCCATCACGGCAGGCCCCCAAGAGACCCAGTACTTC. Translation gives CAITAGPQETQYF.